The rows below give T cell receptor beta chains drawn from one sample of a study of T-cell reconstitution after alpha-beta-depleted transplantation in children. A single record per CDR3 protein comes from TCRdb applying MiXCR to the PCR reads. Here the sample spans approximately 110,000 distinct CDR3 sequences, more than 20% being singletons. The sample consisted of PBMCs, mostly from graft donor cells, taken 180 days after TCRalphabeta/CD19-depleted stem cell transplant. The source of these receptors is a male patient between 2 and 9 years old who had a stem cell transplant for chronic granulomatous disease, so the T cells may come from the graft donor. Both conserved end residues are part of each CDR3.

TRBJ2-7,TRBV4-1,CASSQVPRPYSYEQYF
TRBJ2-7,TRBV5-1,CASRGVYEQYF
TRBJ1-6,TRBV12-3/TRBV12-4,CASSFGIPNNSPLHF
TRBJ2-3,TRBV27,CASSSPARRAQYF
TRBJ2-1,TRBV29-1,CSGCREPYNEQFF
TRBJ2-4,TRBV12-3/TRBV12-4,CASSPMGVGAGNIQYF
TRBJ1-2,TRBV24-1,CATSAGDQYGYTF
TRBJ2-3,TRBV6-5,CASRLGDTQYF
TRBJ2-3,TRBV7-2,CASSLFPVWDTDTQYF
TRBJ1-5,TRBV7-2,CASSIENQPQHF
TRBJ2-2,TRBV7-8,CASSLATSGTWNTGELFF
TRBJ2-1,TRBV28,CASSFLGTGEPLRRVYNEQFF
TRBJ2-1,TRBV7-7,CASSLQGGERQFF
TRBJ2-1,TRBV28,CASLLGGSYNEQFF
TRBJ2-2,TRBV20-1,CSARDMGLELFF
TRBJ2-7,TRBV10-3,CAISEPDSEQYF
TRBJ2-5,TRBV6-1,CASSQLSGRAGETQYF
TRBJ2-3,TRBV5-6,CASSLLFGAGVADTQYF
TRBJ2-3,TRBV12-3/TRBV12-4,CASSGQGGGTTDTQYF
TRBJ1-6,TRBV27,CASRLIGEISPLHF
TRBJ2-3,TRBV29-1,CSVTGRIDTQYF
TRBJ2-5,TRBV28,CASSSHSRETQYF
TRBJ2-3,TRBV5-1,CASSLGGGRSRDTQYF
TRBJ2-1,TRBV5-1,CASSFSLVAGYNEQFF
TRBJ2-3,TRBV7-2,CASRSTGGGTDTQYF
TRBJ2-7,TRBV20-1,CSARDDRDSYEQYF
TRBJ2-5,TRBV15,CATEGEETQYF
TRBJ1-4,TRBV15,CATSRGQGSVKLFF
TRBJ2-1,TRBV5-1,CASSLAKTIAGANEQFF
TRBJ2-1,TRBV3-1,CASSPRTTDNEQFF
TRBJ2-1,TRBV12-5,CASGPSRGNNEQFF
TRBJ2-7,TRBV7-8,CASSSTTGSYEQYF
TRBJ2-7,TRBV12-3/TRBV12-4,CASSLAVFYEQYF
TRBJ2-7,TRBV7-6,CASSLGTGPSYEQYF
TRBJ2-1,TRBV6-5,CASMRVEGYNEQFF
TRBJ1-4,TRBV5-1,CASSLAPGVDEKLFF
TRBJ2-3,TRBV9,CASSPRTGGTDTQYF
TRBJ2-7,TRBV5-1,CASSLADRGPYEQYF
TRBJ2-1,TRBV5-1,CASSSPAQDEQFF
TRBJ2-3,TRBV5-4,CASSLTPARRLSLNTDTQYF
TRBJ2-3,TRBV20-1,CSAARGVAGATDTQYF
TRBJ1-6,TRBV3-1,CASSQRPGQGNSPLHF